The T cell receptor (beta chain) described here comes from a study of Graves' ophthalmopathy and Graves' hyperthyroidism. The authors diagnosed from clinical symptoms, serum thyroxine, TRAb, thyroid ultrasound and orbital computed tomography. The authors isolated PBMCs from 8.5 to 10 ml of fresh peripheral blood. Study-level points and caveats: Discrimination between ophthalmopathy and stable hyperthyroidism by a 13-signature model showed 87.88% sensitivity and about 80% specificity. Blood was where most expanded thyroid clonotypes above 0.001 frequency also turned up.

For repertoire sequencing, the TCR beta CDR3 regions were amplified from RNA transcripts. In the first round, RT-PCR was carried out with HTBI primers, and a multiplex PCR formed the second round. MiXCR was run by TCRdb on the multiplex PCR reads, yielding one entry per CDR3 protein. The profile shows 450,000 or so distinct CDR3 sequences, approximately 15% of them singletons. This clonotype has a count of ten or more. Its antigen remains unidentified. Germline V gene sequence: CDR1 MDHEN, CDR2 SYDVKM. The CDR3 consists of 12 residues. Trimming pared 5 bases from V and 9 bases from J, leaving 11 bases between.

The specimen was blood. The chain employs TRBV28 and TRBJ1-5, with a possible D match to TRBD1 (5 bases). The receptor's source is a woman in her twenties or thirties with Graves' ophthalmopathy. The CDR3 region is CASSLPRGPQHF. The CDR3 region has the DNA TGTGCCAGCAGTCTCCCGAGGGGGCCCCAGCATTTT.